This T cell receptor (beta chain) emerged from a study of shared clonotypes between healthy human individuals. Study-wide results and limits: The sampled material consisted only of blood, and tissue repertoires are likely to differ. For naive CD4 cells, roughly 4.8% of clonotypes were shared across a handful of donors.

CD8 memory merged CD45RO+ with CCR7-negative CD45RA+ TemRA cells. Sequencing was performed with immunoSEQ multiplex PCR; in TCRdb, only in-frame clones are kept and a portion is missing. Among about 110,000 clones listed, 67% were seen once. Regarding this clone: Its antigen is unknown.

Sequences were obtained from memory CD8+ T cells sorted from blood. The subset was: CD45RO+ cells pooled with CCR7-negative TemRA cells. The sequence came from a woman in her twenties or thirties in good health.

CDR3 in DNA: TGCAGTGCTGAGTCTGACTGGGAAGCTTTCTTT. It yields the protein CSAESDWEAFF. The rearrangement links TRBV20-1 to TRBJ1-1; no clear D gene. Between the trimmed V and J ends, which lost 5 bases and 8 bases, there was a span of 12 bases. Germline V gene data show CDR1 as DFQATT and CDR2 as SNEGSKA (reference sequence). The CDR3 consists of 11 residues.